This is a list of T cell receptor beta chains from one sample in a study of T cells after yellow fever vaccination. TCRdb re-derived calls from the 5' RACE reads in MiXCR, one entry per CDR3 protein. The table has 200,000 to 300,000 distinct CDR3 sequences, 10% to 15% seen once. The starting material was CD4+ T cells sorted from PBMCs, obtained 45 days after the yellow fever booster vaccination. These receptors all stem from a man aged 25 to 40 who received the YFV17D yellow fever vaccine. Both conserved end residues are trimmed from each CDR3. A row's size may be missing; if present it is once, few, many or a size class.

CDR3 | J | size | V
ASSPRVPPSYNEQF | TRBJ2-1 | . | TRBV18
ASSYGKGFYEQY | TRBJ2-7 | . | TRBV6-5
ASSHLQGARGYT | TRBJ1-2 | . | TRBV4-3
ASSYSSGLASGRPYEQY | TRBJ2-7 | few | TRBV6-5
ASSPGQVYTQY | TRBJ2-3 | few | TRBV6-2/TRBV6-3
ASSPGYREGEQY | TRBJ2-7 | . | TRBV12-3/TRBV12-4
ASSRALYTSTDTQY | TRBJ2-3 | . | TRBV5-1
ASSLETIYEQY | TRBJ2-7 | . | TRBV5-1
ASSLVAAYNEQF | TRBJ2-1 | few | TRBV5-1
ATSRLAPARLAVYNEQF | TRBJ2-1 | few | TRBV15
ASTPWGSPGGETQY | TRBJ2-5 | few | TRBV7-2
ASSLLGRSNQPQH | TRBJ1-5 | few | TRBV5-6
ASSQAFSGRAYYEQF | TRBJ2-1 | . | TRBV4-3
ASSQPGLATSSYNEQF | TRBJ2-1 | many | TRBV14
ASSSVVNQPQH | TRBJ1-5 | . | TRBV28
ASSQLGAGGNEQF | TRBJ2-1 | many | TRBV7-2
ASRLEVSPLPWF | TRBJ2-1 | . | TRBV7-9
SVLPGQGTGELF | TRBJ2-2 | few | TRBV29-1
ASSAWTGDQPQH | TRBJ1-5 | few | TRBV2
SVERRETQY | TRBJ2-5 | . | TRBV29-1
SVRYRGFNNEQF | TRBJ2-1 | few | TRBV29-1
ASSEGLAGPYNEQF | TRBJ2-1 | . | TRBV2
ASHLQGNTEAF | TRBJ1-1 | . | TRBV6-5
ASSLWVVGYTDTQY | TRBJ2-3 | . | TRBV12-3/TRBV12-4
ASCLRGQETQY | TRBJ2-5 | . | TRBV3-1
ASSLVLAGVREQY | TRBJ2-7 | . | TRBV7-9
ASNPGGPSGELF | TRBJ2-2 | few | TRBV28
ASSTRQRGVEQY | TRBJ2-7 | few | TRBV7-2
ASSYTLFSYEQY | TRBJ2-7 | . | TRBV6-5
ASSVTGTVEDSPLH | TRBJ1-6 | few | TRBV9
ASSKGGTQY | TRBJ2-3 | . | TRBV12-3/TRBV12-4
ASSPPSSETQY | TRBJ2-5 | many | TRBV18
ASSGGTGNTGELF | TRBJ2-2 | few | TRBV6-1
ASSLAGAQTQY | TRBJ2-5 | . | TRBV12-3/TRBV12-4
ASSLSSPSTDTQY | TRBJ2-3 | once | TRBV5-1
ASSRTSGRITDTQY | TRBJ2-3 | . | TRBV12-3/TRBV12-4
SARGIGLPYEQY | TRBJ2-7 | . | TRBV20-1
ASSWGPSNTGELF | TRBJ2-2 | few | TRBV5-1
ASSGGQGRGNQPQH | TRBJ1-5 | . | TRBV7-7
SALLAVSADTQY | TRBJ2-3 | few | TRBV20-1
ASSLQEYADTQY | TRBJ2-3 | few | TRBV5-1
SARESERPPSRTDTQY | TRBJ2-3 | few | TRBV20-1
ASSYGGEQY | TRBJ2-7 | many | TRBV6-5
ASSYWGRDGETQY | TRBJ2-5 | many | TRBV7-2
ASSLGLGETQY | TRBJ2-5 | many | TRBV7-7
ASSFGLSLGTRDTEQF | TRBJ2-1 | few | TRBV5-1
ASSYQPPGLQIDTGELF | TRBJ2-2 | many | TRBV27
ASSNRDRASGDYGYT | TRBJ1-2 | . | TRBV7-8
ASSSRDRPGGYT | TRBJ1-2 | few | TRBV7-9
SAIRQLGTYEQY | TRBJ2-7 | few | TRBV20-1
AISVADNEQF | TRBJ2-1 | . | TRBV10-3
ASSLLGGGSSEKLF | TRBJ1-4 | . | TRBV7-2
ASSLWENTEAF | TRBJ1-1 | . | TRBV5-1
ARRVRDTQY | TRBJ2-3 | few | TRBV30
ASSSGQGLVTEAF | TRBJ1-1 | many | TRBV7-2
ASSLGLTRQY | TRBJ2-3 | . | TRBV7-2
SARMAVNYEQY | TRBJ2-7 | . | TRBV20-1
ASRPRLGRWTQY | TRBJ2-5 | . | TRBV28
ASSSNSGREGEQF | TRBJ2-1 | few | TRBV12-3/TRBV12-4